Presented here are 14 T cell receptor beta chains from one specimen sequenced in a study of T cell clonality in common variable immunodeficiency. Repertoires were generated with immunoSEQ multiplex PCR, while TCRdb's copy carries only in-frame clones and drops some. This repertoire holds about 28,000 clones, and none appear only once. Sequenced material: peripheral blood mononuclear cells. The receptors originated from a person between 18 and 75 years old in good health.

At least ten counts were recorded for this clone. The read halts 3 residues ahead of the CDR3 end, with the missing end drawn from the germline J gene. The rearrangement joins TRBV18 to TRBJ1-4, with D possibly matching TRBD1 (5 bases). The CDR3 runs 16 residues. The germline V and J ends were trimmed by 4 bases and 3 bases, with 15 bases remaining between them. Germline lookup yields CDR1 KGHSH and CDR2 LQKENI. This CDR3 is CASSLTGVQSNEKLFF. The DNA read from the CDR3 is TGTGCCAGCTCACTGACGGGGGTCCAGTCTAATGAAAAA.

This clone occurred many times. The read finishes 3 residues shy of the CDR3 end, and the germline J gene is used to complete it. The genes are TRBV5-1 and TRBJ2-2; TRBD2 matches at 10 bases. Germline CDR1 SGHRS, CDR2 YFSETQ. The CDR3 totals 16 residues. Partial CDR3 DNA: TGCGCCAGCAGCTTGGGGGGCCTAGCGGGGGCCGCGAAG. Translation gives CASSLGGLAGAAK. Given in full, the CDR3 is CASSLGGLAGAAKLFF.

This clone was detected many times. Incomplete CDR3 DNA: TGTGCCATCAGTGAGGGACAAGATGAAAAA. Its protein product is CAISEGQDEK. The entire CDR3 reads CAISEGQDEKLFF. V and J are TRBV10-3 and TRBJ1-4, with D maybe TRBD1 (5 bases). The read terminates 3 residues before the CDR3 end, so the remaining end is supplied by the germline J gene. V was pared by 2 bases and J by 6 bases, with 7 bases between. The CDR3 length is 13 residues. The germline gives CDR1 ENHRY, CDR2 SYGVKD.

This clone has a count of ten or more. The read halts 3 residues ahead of the CDR3 end, with the missing end drawn from the germline J gene. The V call is TRBV6-1, the J call TRBJ2-1, with TRBD1 matching 9 bases. CDR3 length: 15 residues. V gave up 2 bases and J gave up 4 bases; unmatched junction bases: 3. Germline assignment: CDR1 MNHNS and CDR2 SASEGT. The CDR3 DNA, read in part, is TGTGCCAGCAGTGAAATGGGACAGGGTTACAATGAG. Translated: CASSEMGQGYNE. The complete CDR3 reads CASSEMGQGYNEQFF.

In its sample, this clone was seen many times. Read coverage stops 3 residues before the CDR3 terminus; the germline J gene supplies the remainder. The J gene is TRBJ1-1, the V gene TRBV29-1; D uncertain. Per the germline V gene, CDR1 is SQVTM and CDR2 is ANQGSEA. This CDR3 comprises 12 residues. Here the CDR3 reads CSVEDTPLSAFF. The sequenced CDR3 bases are TGCAGCGTTGAAGACACCCCCTTGAGC.

This clone was counted ten times or more. From the germline J gene comes the end of the CDR3, since the read stops 3 residues before it. This chain joins TRBV30 and TRBJ1-1, with unresolved D. V was trimmed by 2 bases and J by 1 base, leaving 8 bases between them. Per germline, CDR1 GTSNPN and CDR2 SVGIG (reference sequence). CDR3 length equals 13 residues. The CDR3 sequence is CAWSNVRNTEAFF. CDR3 DNA (partial): TGTGCCTGGAGTAATGTTAGGAACACTGAA. Full variable domain (missing parts from reference TRBV30 and TRBJ1-1): SQTIHQWPATLVQPVGSPLSLECTVEGTSNPNLYWYRQAAGRGLQLLFYSVGIGQISSEVPQNLSASRPQDRQFILSSKKLLLSDSGFYLCAWSNVRNTEAFFGQGTRLTVV.

This clone has ten or more counts. The CDR3 is cut off 3 residues early in the read; its end comes from the germline J gene. The rearrangement uses TRBV7-3 and TRBJ1-2; D is unresolved. The CDR3 loop spans 14 amino acids. V shed 3 bases and J shed 3 bases, with 11 bases lying between them. The V gene's germline CDR1 is SGHTA and CDR2 FQGTGA. This CDR3 is CASSLGRGDYGYTF. The covered CDR3 bases are TGTGCCAGCAGCTTGGGTCGGGGTGACTATGGC.

This clone was counted many times. Incomplete CDR3 DNA: TGTGCCAGCAGCTCACGCCCAGGGGCGGGCTACGAG. It encodes CASSSRPGAGYE. The CDR3, in full, reads CASSSRPGAGYEQYF. The rearrangement uses TRBV7-2 and TRBJ2-7; tentatively, D is TRBD1 (6 bases). The CDR3 is cut off 3 residues early in the read; its end comes from the germline J gene. The germline gives CDR1 SGHTA, CDR2 FQGNSA. The V gene lost 4 bases and the J gene lost 3 bases, with 16 bases spanning the gap. This CDR3 has 15 amino acids.

This clone showed up many times. CDR3 region: CAWKRQGLHNEQFF. Incomplete CDR3 DNA: TGTGCCTGGAAGAGGCAGGGGCTACACAATGAG. V gene TRBV30 combines with J gene TRBJ2-1; D possibly corresponds to TRBD1 (6 bases). The read terminates 3 residues before the CDR3 end, so the remaining end is supplied by the germline J gene. Between the trimmed V and J ends, which lost 4 bases and 5 bases, there was a span of 15 bases. The CDR3 consists of 14 residues. Per the germline V gene, CDR1 is GTSNPN and CDR2 is SVGIG (reference sequence).

This clone was detected many times. The CDR3 is cut off 3 residues early in the read; its end comes from the germline J gene. This chain connects TRBV19 to TRBJ2-2, with D hard to call. Trimming shortened V by 4 bases and J by 7 bases, and 4 bases separated the two germline ends. CDR3 length equals 11 residues. CDR1 and CDR2 from the germline V gene are LNHDA and SQIVND (reference sequence). CDR3 DNA, as far as it was read: TGTGCCAGTAGTAATTACGGGGAG. This gives the protein CASSNYGE. The entire CDR3 is CASSNYGELFF.

This clone has at least ten counts. The read terminates 3 residues ahead of where the CDR3 ends, so the germline J gene completes it. The chain employs TRBV20-1 and TRBJ1-2, with a weak D call TRBD1 (6 bases). The ends were cut back, 4 bases at V and 5 bases at J, with 17 bases in the middle. The CDR3 length is 14 residues. Germline V gene data show CDR1 as DFQATT and CDR2 as SNEGSKA (reference sequence). CDR3 region: CSAIHHRVNYGYTF. The DNA read from the CDR3 is TGCAGTGCTATCCATCACAGGGTAAATTATGGC.

This clone was seen many times. The CDR3 is cut off 3 residues early in the read; its end comes from the germline J gene. This chain joins TRBV19 and TRBJ1-5; TRBD1 matches at 7 bases. V was pared by 5 bases and J by 6 bases, with 10 bases of the junction left unmatched. The CDR3 contains 15 residues. The V gene's germline CDR1 is LNHDA and CDR2 SQIVND (reference sequence). CDR3 amino acids: CASSATGVQIQPQHF. Incomplete CDR3 DNA: TGTGCCAGTAGTGCAACAGGGGTACAAATTCAGCCC. Based on the CDR3 plus reference TRBV19 and TRBJ1-5, the full variable domain is DGGITQSPKYLFRKEGQNVTLSCEQNLNHDAMYWYRQDPGQGLRLIYYSQIVNDFQKGDIAEGYSVSREKKESFPLTVTSAQKNPTAFYLCASSATGVQIQPQHFGDGTRLSIL.

This clone was detected many times. The sequenced part of the CDR3 DNA is TGCGCGGCTGGGAGGGGCACCGGGGAG. The encoded protein is CAAGRGTGE. The entire CDR3 sequence reads CAAGRGTGELFF. V usage is TRBV20-1 and J usage is TRBJ2-2, with 7 bases identical to TRBD2. Read sequence stops 3 residues before the CDR3 end, and the germline J gene provides the missing end. Per germline, CDR1 DFQATT and CDR2 SNEGSKA (reference sequence). The CDR3 is made up of 12 amino acids.

This clone showed up many times. From the germline J gene comes the end of the CDR3, since the read stops 3 residues before it. V gene TRBV5-1 combines with J gene TRBJ1-4, with 10 bases identical to TRBD1. Looked up from germline, CDR1 is SGHRS and CDR2 is YFSETQ. The CDR3 is 14 residues long. Unmatched junction bases numbered 4, after V lost 4 bases and J lost 7 bases. CDR3 in amino acids: CASSLGQGGEKLFF. The part of the CDR3 DNA that was read is TGCGCCAGCAGCCTCGGACAGGGGGGTGAAAAA.